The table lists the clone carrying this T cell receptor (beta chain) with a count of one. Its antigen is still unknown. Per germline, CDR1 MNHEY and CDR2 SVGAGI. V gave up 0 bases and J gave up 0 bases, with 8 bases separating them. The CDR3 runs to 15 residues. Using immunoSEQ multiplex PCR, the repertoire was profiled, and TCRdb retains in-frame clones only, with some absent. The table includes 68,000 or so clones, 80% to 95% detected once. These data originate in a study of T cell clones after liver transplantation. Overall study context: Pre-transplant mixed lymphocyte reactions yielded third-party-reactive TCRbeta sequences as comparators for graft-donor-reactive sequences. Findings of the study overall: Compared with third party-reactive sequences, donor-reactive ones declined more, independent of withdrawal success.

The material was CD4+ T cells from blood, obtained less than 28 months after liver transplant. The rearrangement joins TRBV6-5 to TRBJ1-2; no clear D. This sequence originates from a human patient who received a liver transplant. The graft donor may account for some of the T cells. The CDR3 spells CASSYSRGSNYGYTF. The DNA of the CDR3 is TGTGCCAGCAGTTACTCGAGAGGATCTAACTATGGCTACACCTTC.